This is a list of T cell receptor beta chains from one sample in a study of chemoradiotherapy in HPV16-positive cancers. Using immunoSEQ multiplex PCR, the repertoire was profiled, and TCRdb retains in-frame clones only, with some absent. The sample consists of about 25,000 clones, approximately 92% of them appearing once. The input for sequencing was blood, taken from a patient who underwent chemoradiotherapy. Source of these receptors: a human donor with HPV-associated anogenital cancer. Both conserved end residues are part of each CDR3. Fields, in order: V gene, D gene, CDR3 protein. The D gene is left open where the match is weak.

TRBV6-9 | - | CARIFSQETQYF
TRBV5-1 | - | CASSLARGKKDGYTF
TRBV7-9 | - | CASGSESRDTQYF
TRBV19 | - | CASSLTRGDEKLFF
TRBV14 | TRBD1 | CASSRKTGGSRNEQFF
TRBV5-1 | - | CASSLGQANTEAFF
TRBV4-3 | - | CASSQDPGSGNTIYF
TRBV2 | - | CAERVDPSSPDTQYF
TRBV7-3 | TRBD2 | CASSLLGGPGGPQYF
TRBV7-9 | TRBD1 | CASSLRDRGHSPLHF
TRBV11-3 | TRBD2 | CASSTRTSGSYNEQFF
TRBV5-1 | - | CASSFTSVTEAFF
TRBV18 | TRBD1 | CASSLPGQGYYEQFF
TRBV5-4 | TRBD2 | CASPMGRGGHEQYF
TRBV6-5 | TRBD1 | CASSYDGTGNSYEQYF
TRBV4-1 | - | CASSQEWVSGANVLTF
TRBV5-6 | - | CASSLAVKQGYTF
TRBV13 | - | CASSLLARNIQYF
TRBV6-5 | TRBD1 | CASHGQGYGYTF
TRBV30 | TRBD1 | CAWGGQGIQPQHF
TRBV7-9 | - | CASSLALEGENEKLFF
TRBV6-5 | TRBD2 | CASGPRTSGSNEQFF
TRBV18 | - | CASSPREGQETQYF
TRBV5-1 | - | CASSLGLSTDTQYF
TRBV15 | TRBD1 | CATSSPGTAHNEQFF
TRBV7-2 | TRBD1 | CASSRQGTSEKLFF
TRBV28 | - | CASQGSNQPQHF
TRBV11-3 | - | CASSLEGYNEQFF
TRBV7-8 | - | CASSSRGRDPGGYTF
TRBV18 | TRBD1 | CASSQDRDGYTF
TRBV28 | TRBD1 | CASRRQGSGANVLTF
TRBV10-2 | TRBD2 | CASRLAGGFQETQYF
TRBV18 | - | CASSPPRSANYGYTF
TRBV7-6 | - | CASSLVWAGGFNEQFF
TRBV7-6 | - | CASSLWGESTDTQYF